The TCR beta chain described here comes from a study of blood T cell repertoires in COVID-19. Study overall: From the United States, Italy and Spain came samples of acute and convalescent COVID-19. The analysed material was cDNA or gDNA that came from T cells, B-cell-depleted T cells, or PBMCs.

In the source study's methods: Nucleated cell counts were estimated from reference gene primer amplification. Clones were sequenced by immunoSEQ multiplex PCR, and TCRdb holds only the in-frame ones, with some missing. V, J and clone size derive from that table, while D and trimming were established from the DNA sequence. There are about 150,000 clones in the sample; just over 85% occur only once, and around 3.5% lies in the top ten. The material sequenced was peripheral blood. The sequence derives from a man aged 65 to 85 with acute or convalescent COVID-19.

In DNA, the CDR3 is TGTGCAAGTCGCCCAGGACTAGCAGATCCTCCAAGCTCCTACAATGAGCAGTTCTTC. Translation gives CASRPGLADPPSSYNEQFF. The rearrangement links TRBV12-2 to TRBJ2-1; TRBD2, the D gene given by the table, was not confirmed from the DNA. TRBV12-2 is annotated as a pseudogene. This CDR3 is 19 amino acids long.